This T cell receptor (beta chain) was documented in a study of T cell responses to AZD1222 COVID-19 vaccine. Overall study results and limits: Just five to seven AZD1222 recipients tested seropositive at baseline. Scientists sampled the repertoires only once the peak T cell response had passed.

Generated by immunoSEQ multiplex PCR, the TCRdb table keeps only in-frame clones and is missing some. The sample yields approximately 110,000 clones, more than 75% seen once. The V segment lost 5 bases and the J segment 4 bases; nucleotides outside the gene matches: 6. The germline V gene encodes CDR1 PRHDT and CDR2 FYEKMQ (reference sequence). The CDR3 contains 14 residues. On this clone itself: The antigen is undetermined.

The receptor's source is an adult in good health. The source material was peripheral blood, sampled on day 0 of AZD1222 vaccination. The rearrangement links TRBV13 to TRBJ1-1; 8 positions agree with TRBD1. The CDR3 reads CASSGQGPATEAFF. As DNA, the CDR3 is TGTGCCAGCAGCGGACAGGGTCCGGCCACTGAAGCTTTCTTT.